The next 23 T cell receptor beta chains were all read from a single sample in a study of shared clonotypes between healthy human individuals. Sequencing was performed with immunoSEQ multiplex PCR; in TCRdb, only in-frame clones are kept and a portion is missing. The profile shows a few million clones, around nine tenths of them singletons. The sequencing sample was made of naive CD4+ T cells sorted from blood. The subset was: CD45RA+ positively selected. These receptors all stem from a man aged 18 to 29 in good health.

The genes are TRBV19 and TRBJ2-7, with TRBD2 matching over 13 bases. Germline lookup yields CDR1 LNHDA and CDR2 SQIVND (reference sequence). The ends lost 5 bases at V and 2 bases at J; junction bases unmatched: 9. This CDR3 has 17 residues. As DNA, the CDR3 is TGTGCCAGTAGTGCAATTCGGACTAGCGGGAGAACCTACGAGCAGTACTTC. This codes for CASSAIRTSGRTYEQYF.

The V call is TRBV28, the J call TRBJ1-6; D remains ambiguous. The CDR3 extends over 13 amino acids. V was trimmed by 3 bases and J by 18 bases, leaving 18 bases between them. In germline, CDR1 is MDHEN, CDR2 SYDVKM. CDR3 loop: CASSLSDPLGTHF. CDR3 DNA sequence: TGTGCCAGCAGTTTGTCCGACCCCCTAGGAACCCACTTT.

This chain connects TRBV7-8 to TRBJ1-2; no definite D call. The CDR3 is made up of 11 amino acids. V lost 6 bases to trimming and J lost 4 bases, with 6 bases between them. Germline V gene lookup returns CDR1 SGHVS and CDR2 FQNEAQ. The CDR3: CASRNFYGYTF. DNA for the CDR3: TGTGCCAGCAGGAATTTCTATGGCTACACCTTC.

On this clone: The same CDR3 arises from other DNA sequences in this sample as well. The J gene is TRBJ1-2, the V gene TRBV2; D is undetermined. Germline V gives CDR1 SNHLY, CDR2 FYNNEI. CDR3 length: 12 amino acids. V lost 4 bases, J lost 3 bases, and 6 bases lay in between. Here the CDR3 reads CASSGQDYGYTF. DNA for the CDR3: TGTGCCAGCAGTGGGCAGGACTATGGCTACACCTTC. The complete variable domain, with remaining parts taken from reference TRBV2 and TRBJ1-2, reads EPEVTQTPSHQVTQMGQEVILRCVPISNHLYFYWYRQILGQKVEFLVSFYNNEISEKSEIFDDQFSVERPDGSNFTLKIRSTKLEDSAMYFCASSGQDYGYTFGSGTRLTVV.

V is TRBV18 and J is TRBJ2-5; D is perhaps TRBD1 (6 bases). Germline CDR1 KGHSH, CDR2 LQKENI. This CDR3 has 13 amino acids. V was shortened by 2 bases and J by 5 bases, with 9 bases between the two germline ends. The CDR3 here is CASSPVQGETQYF. DNA of the CDR3: TGTGCCAGCTCACCAGTTCAGGGGGAGACCCAGTACTTC.

The CDR3 loop reads CASSLGSSGNYGYTF. CDR3 bases: TGCGCCAGCAGCTTGGGATCCTCGGGGAACTATGGCTACACCTTC. This chain joins TRBV5-1 and TRBJ1-2; no clear D. CDR1 and CDR2 from the germline V gene are SGHRS and YFSETQ. The CDR3 spans 15 residues. Between the trimmed V and J ends, which lost 0 bases and 2 bases, there was a span of 11 bases.

The genes are TRBV6-1 and TRBJ1-3, with D uncertain. The germline V and J ends were trimmed by 4 bases and 2 bases, with 6 bases remaining between them. Germline values: CDR1 MNHNS, CDR2 SASEGT. The CDR3 runs 13 residues. The CDR3 sequence is CASSVPTGNTIYF. The CDR3 DNA is TGTGCCAGCAGTGTCCCGACTGGAAACACCATATATTTT.

V gene TRBV6-6 combines with J gene TRBJ2-5; tentatively, D is TRBD2 (5 bases). This CDR3 spans 15 amino acids. The V end lost 7 bases, the J end lost 5 bases, and 20 bases lay between the germline ends. Germline loops: CDR1 MNHNY, CDR2 SVGAGI (reference sequence). In DNA form, the CDR3 reads TGTGCCAGCACCCTAGACGGCGGGCGTGGTGAGACCCAGTACTTC. This codes for CASTLDGGRGETQYF.

J is TRBJ2-3 and V is TRBV28; a possible D gene is TRBD2 (6 bases). The CDR3 totals 16 residues. The V end was cut by 6 bases, the J end by 5 bases, with 21 bases between. Germline lookup yields CDR1 MDHEN and CDR2 SYDVKM. The DNA of the CDR3 is TGTGCCAGCAGCCCCCGGCGGGCCCCCGGGAGAGATACGCAGTATTTT. Amino acids: CASSPRRAPGRDTQYF.

The chain couples TRBV18 to TRBJ2-3; D could derive from TRBD1 or TRBD2 (7 bases each). CDR1 is KGHSH, CDR2 LQKENI, per germline. This CDR3 has 16 residues. V gave up 4 bases and J gave up 0 bases, with 14 bases separating them. CDR3 in DNA: TGTGCCAGCTCACACAGCGGGACAGCTAGCACAGATACGCAGTATTTT. Its translation: CASSHSGTASTDTQYF.

This chain connects TRBV2 to TRBJ2-1, with 7 positions matching TRBD2. Unmatched junction bases numbered 5, after V lost 6 bases and J lost 0 bases. The germline gives CDR1 SNHLY, CDR2 FYNNEI. The CDR3 spans 15 residues. CDR3 amino acids: CASSPQRGSYNEQFF. In DNA form, the CDR3 reads TGTGCCAGCAGCCCTCAGCGGGGCTCCTACAATGAGCAGTTCTTC.

V gene TRBV5-4 combines with J gene TRBJ2-3; D might be TRBD1 (5 bases). Germline assignment: CDR1 SGHNT and CDR2 YYREEE (reference sequence). With 5 bases removed from V and 2 bases from J, the gap between germline ends came to 9 bases. This CDR3 has 13 amino acids. The CDR3 coding sequence is TGTGCCAGCAGGCAAGGGGTCACAGATACGCAGTATTTT. It specifies CASRQGVTDTQYF.

The chain employs TRBV4-2 and TRBJ1-2; D may be TRBD1 (6 bases). V lost 0 bases and J lost 8, with 13 bases in between. Germline V gene lookup returns CDR1 LGHNA and CDR2 YNFKEQ. This CDR3 spans 14 amino acids. CDR3 loop: CASSQDQGLVGYTF. CDR3 in DNA: TGTGCCAGCAGCCAAGATCAGGGGTTGGTGGGCTACACCTTC.

This chain connects TRBV10-3 to TRBJ2-3; 12 positions agree with TRBD2. The junction had 6 bases not matched to a gene; V was cut back by 6 bases and J by 2 bases. This CDR3 contains 16 residues. Germline lookup yields CDR1 ENHRY and CDR2 SYGVKD. The CDR3 reads CAISPGLAGLTDTQYF. DNA of the CDR3: TGTGCCATCAGCCCCGGACTAGCGGGGCTCACAGATACGCAGTATTTT.

About this clone itself: Other DNA sequences in this specimen translate into the identical CDR3. The chain combines TRBV28 with TRBJ1-5; 9 nucleotides line up with TRBD1. CDR3 length: 15 amino acids. Per germline, CDR1 MDHEN and CDR2 SYDVKM. J gave up 2 bases and V 3 bases, and 2 bases lay outside the gene matches. This CDR3 is CASSFRTGGNQPQHF. The CDR3 DNA follows: TGTGCCAGCAGTTTCAGGACAGGGGGCAATCAGCCCCAGCATTTT.

This clone was seen once. This chain links TRBV30 with TRBJ2-2; D not resolved. The germline gives CDR1 GTSNPN, CDR2 SVGIG (reference sequence). Trimming took 5 bases from V and 0 from J, leaving 4 bases between them. The CDR3 loop spans 12 amino acids. The DNA of the CDR3 is TGTGCCTGGGGCTCGAACACCGGGGAGCTGTTTTTT. Its protein product is CAWGSNTGELFF.

This clone was detected only once. The chain recombines TRBV21-1 with TRBJ1-5; the table's D call, TRBD1, was not checked against the DNA. TRBV21-1 is classified as a pseudogene. The length of the CDR3 is 16 residues. CDR3 in DNA: TGTGCCAGCAGCCCTCCTTACCAGGGGCTTTATCAGCCCCAGCATTTT. This codes for CASSPPYQGLYQPQHF.

This chain links TRBV6-6 with TRBJ2-2; D is ambiguous. Trimming removed 4 bases from V and 0 bases from J, with 9 bases in between. The CDR3 contains 15 residues. In germline, CDR1 is MNHNY, CDR2 SVGAGI (reference sequence). The DNA for the CDR3 is TGTGCCAGCAGTTCAGGACGATCGAACACCGGGGAGCTGTTTTTT. This encodes CASSSGRSNTGELFF.

For this clone: In the same sample, other DNA sequences code for this CDR3. The rearrangement joins TRBV7-2 to TRBJ2-2; possible D gene TRBD2, 5 bases. V was trimmed by 2 bases and J by 0 bases, leaving 10 bases between them. The CDR3 length is 16 residues. The germline V gene encodes CDR1 SGHTA and CDR2 FQGNSA. Here the CDR3 reads CASSLRTGTNTGELFF. In nucleotides, the CDR3 is TGTGCCAGCAGCTTAAGGACTGGGACGAACACCGGGGAGCTGTTTTTT.

This chain links TRBV5-4 with TRBJ2-1; D not certain. The V and J ends lost 2 bases and 0 bases respectively, with 6 bases between them. Germline CDR1 SGHNT, CDR2 YYREEE (reference sequence). This CDR3 is built from 14 residues. The CDR3 DNA reads as TGTGCCAGCAGCTTCTTCCGCTCCTACAATGAGCAGTTCTTC. Translating it yields CASSFFRSYNEQFF.

The chain couples TRBV27 to TRBJ2-3; weak D call: TRBD1 (6 bases). This CDR3 contains 17 residues. The ends were cut back, 3 bases at V and 4 bases at J, with 20 bases in the middle. Germline V gene data show CDR1 as MNHEY and CDR2 as SMNVEV (reference sequence). CDR3 in amino acids: CASSFDGRGARPDTQYF. DNA for the CDR3: TGTGCCAGCAGTTTTGACGGCAGGGGTGCGAGGCCAGATACGCAGTATTTT.

The chain is built from TRBV30 and TRBJ2-7; 9 nucleotides agree with TRBD1. The CDR3 has 13 residues. Looked up from germline, CDR1 is GTSNPN and CDR2 is SVGIG (reference sequence). The ends lost 1 base at V and 5 bases at J; junction bases unmatched: 3. The CDR3 here is CAWSGDRVHEQYF. For the CDR3, the DNA is TGTGCCTGGAGTGGGGACAGGGTTCACGAGCAGTACTTC. The complete variable domain, with remaining parts taken from reference TRBV30 and TRBJ2-7, reads SQTIHQWPATLVQPVGSPLSLECTVEGTSNPNLYWYRQAAGRGLQLLFYSVGIGQISSEVPQNLSASRPQDRQFILSSKKLLLSDSGFYLCAWSGDRVHEQYFGPGTRLTVT.

With regard to this clone: This same CDR3 is encoded by further DNA sequences in the sample. The V and J genes are TRBV18 and TRBJ2-2; the D is unclear. The CDR3 spans 14 residues. V lost 2 bases and J 1 base, leaving 5 bases between the germline ends. Per germline, CDR1 KGHSH and CDR2 LQKENI. The CDR3 loop reads CASSPRGNTGELFF. The CDR3 DNA is TGTGCCAGCTCACCAAGAGGGAACACCGGGGAGCTGTTTTTT. Based on the CDR3 plus reference TRBV18 and TRBJ2-2, the full variable domain is NAGVMQNPRHLVRRRGQEARLRCSPMKGHSHVYWYRQLPEEGLKFMVYLQKENIIDESGMPKERFSAEFPKEGPSILRIQQVVRGDSAAYFCASSPRGNTGELFFGEGSRLTVL.